This TCR beta chain comes out of a study of post-analysis software for immune sequencing data (dated by TCRdb to the mid-2010s). A note on the overall study: Disease courses on record covered relapsing-remitting, secondary progressive and progressive-relapsing multiple sclerosis, though some patients had no subtype annotation. A subset of samples was prepared in parallel using single-end sample barcoding, then pooled and co-amplified after Illumina adapter ligation. The patient repertoires were compared against approximately ten previously published healthy control repertoires obtained from donors aged 6 to 25 years. What the authors observed across the whole study: The control group was slightly older than the multiple sclerosis patient group. Normalized Chao1 diversity was significantly lower in multiple sclerosis patients than controls, suggesting substantial peripheral T-cell clonal expansion. Patients showed significantly higher frequencies than controls for about five TRBV segments, among them TRBV5-6, TRBV5-1 and TRBV20-1. When samples were clustered directly using the F measure, samples prepared in the same batch co-clustered strongly, which prompted a batch-effect correction.

This clonotype has only a few counts. The antigen this receptor binds is unknown. No much larger clone exists at a distance of one base, and base qualities are not known. TCR beta repertoires were profiled from peripheral blood of about a dozen young patients with multiple sclerosis to demonstrate the VDJtools post-analysis software. The multiple sclerosis patients were children and adolescents between about 6 and 15 years of age. For CDR1 and CDR2, the germline V gene (reference sequence) lists DFQATT and SNEGSKA. The CDR3 runs 15 amino acids, cysteine and phenylalanine included. Only the CDR3 DNA stays, 45 bases, in frame from base 1. V lost 0 bases and J lost 5 bases; the stretch between them is 14 bases long. The protocol used for the library was PCR. The listed sequencing device is Illumina HiSeq 2500. To reduce PCR and sequencing biases, unique molecular identifiers were incorporated into the TCR beta cDNA libraries. Some 500,000 cDNA molecules were obtained for every 1 to 10 million input T cells, so each molecule roughly corresponded to one T cell. Patient libraries were prepared and sequenced with the same protocol used for the earlier healthy control dataset. Within a given batch, samples were prepared together, multiplexed and sequenced on the same HiSeq lane. Per the original workflow: Raw barcoded reads were processed with MIGEC, discarding single-read molecular identifier groups before consensus assembly and CDR3 extraction. VDJtools was used for post-analysis of the clonotype tables, with diversity normalized by down-sampling every dataset to the smallest sample size. To correct batch-related cross-sample contamination, repertoire overlap clustering matched CDR3 amino acid sequences but not nucleotide sequences. TCRdb reprocessed the public reads (quality trimming at Q25 with fastp, clone calling with MiXCR) and kept in-frame beta chains. Records with the same CDR3 protein are collapsed into one entry carrying the most frequent genes and DNA. In this record, the V and J calls reflect TCRdb's handling and not the investigators' own analysis. This sample lists around 180,000 distinct CDR3 sequences; around 30% were detected once. Less than 1.6% of the sample is held by the ten biggest clonotypes.

Recombination connected TRBV20-1 to TRBJ1-5; the D gene is perhaps TRBD1, from 5 matching bases. This sequence was found in a girl aged 5 to 17 with multiple sclerosis. Material: blood. The DNA is TGCAGTGCTAGAGAAGCGCGGCGAGGGGATCAGCCCCAGCATTTT. It codes for CSAREARRGDQPQHF.